At least ten counts were recorded for the clone carrying this T cell receptor beta chain. Its cognate antigen is unknown. As to time point: newly diagnosed GD, antithyroid drugs for less than 3 months. The TCR library was prepared using RNA isolated from PBMCs. Construction of TCR beta libraries relied on iRepertoire HTBI primers and on Arm-PCR targeting CDR3 regions. TCRdb re-called the multiplex PCR reads with MiXCR, one entry per CDR3 protein. The sample includes some 490,000 distinct CDR3 sequences, about 12% of them seen just once. This entry belongs to a study of regulatory T cells in long-lasting Graves disease. There are 14 residues in the CDR3. V was clipped by 1 base and J by 5 bases, with 9 bases between them. From germline, CDR1 is SGHTA and CDR2 FQGNSA. Study-level results: Persistent disease samples used TRBV28, TRBJ1-2 and TRBJ2-5 preferentially. New patients shared roughly 960 public clonotypes, and persistent patients shared more, with about 2,700.

This sample also belongs to another study, concerning T cells in Graves' hyperthyroidism and ophthalmopathy. According to that study: In patients aged 18 to 65, hyperthyroidism was newly diagnosed, with duration under 2 months.

The TCR originated in a woman in her thirties with Graves disease. Sequenced here: peripheral blood mononuclear cells (PBMCs), sampled at new diagnosis, from a patient treated with antithyroid drugs. This chain uses TRBV7-2 with TRBJ2-1, with no clear D. CDR3 nucleotide sequence: TGTGCCAGCAGCTTAGGGAGAACCCACAATGAGCAGTTCTTC. Translating gives CASSLGRTHNEQFF.